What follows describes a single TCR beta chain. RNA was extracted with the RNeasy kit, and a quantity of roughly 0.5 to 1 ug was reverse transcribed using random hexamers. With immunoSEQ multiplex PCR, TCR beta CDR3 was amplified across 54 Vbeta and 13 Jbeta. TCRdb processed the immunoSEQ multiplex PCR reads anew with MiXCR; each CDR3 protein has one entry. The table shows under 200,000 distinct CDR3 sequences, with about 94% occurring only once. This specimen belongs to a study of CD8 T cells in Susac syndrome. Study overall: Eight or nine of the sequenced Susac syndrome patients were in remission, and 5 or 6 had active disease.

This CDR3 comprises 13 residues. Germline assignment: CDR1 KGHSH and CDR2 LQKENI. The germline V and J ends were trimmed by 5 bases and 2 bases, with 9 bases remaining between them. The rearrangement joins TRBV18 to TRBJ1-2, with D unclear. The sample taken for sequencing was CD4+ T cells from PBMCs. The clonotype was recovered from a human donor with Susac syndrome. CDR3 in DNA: TGTGCCAGCTCAAAGGCGGAGAACTATGGCTACACCTTC. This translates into CASSKAENYGYTF.